This passage covers 31 T cell receptor beta chains from one sample sequenced in a study of blood T cell repertoires in COVID-19. Clones were sequenced by immunoSEQ multiplex PCR, and TCRdb holds only the in-frame ones, with some missing. The table shows hundreds of thousands of clones, with approximately 86% occurring only once. Specimen: peripheral blood. All receptors come from a man aged 35-49 years with acute or convalescent COVID-19.

The chain employs TRBV12-3 or TRBV12-4 and TRBJ2-1, with D perhaps TRBD2 (5 bases). This CDR3 region has 11 residues. The V end lost 5 bases, the J end lost 7 bases, and 6 bases lay between the germline ends. The CDR3 DNA is TGTGCCAGCAGTAGGAGGAATGAGCAGTTCTTC. It codes for CASSRRNEQFF.

The rearrangement links TRBV24-1 to TRBJ1-6; 7 bases agree with TRBD1. Germline V gene lookup returns CDR1 KGHDR and CDR2 SFDVKD. J was trimmed by 9 bases and V by 3 bases; bases with no gene match: 19. This CDR3 has 19 residues. The CDR3 bases are TGTGCCACCAGTGATCCCATAAATAGGGGGCGCAAGGTAAGTTCACCCCTCCACTTT. It translates to CATSDPINRGRKVSSPLHF.

This chain uses TRBV4-3 with TRBJ2-1, with D tentatively TRBD2 (6 bases). Trimming pared 0 bases from V and 9 bases from J, leaving 18 bases between. The CDR3 is 16 amino acids. CDR1 is LGHNA, CDR2 YSLEER, per germline. CDR3 nucleotides: TGCGCCAGCAGCCAAGATTGGTTACTAGCTAGGGGTGAGCAGTTCTTC. Protein product: CASSQDWLLARGEQFF.

This sequence joins TRBV19 and TRBJ2-5; 7 nucleotides agree with TRBD2. Germline CDR1 reads LNHDA; CDR2 reads SQIVND (reference sequence). The junction had 3 bases not matched to a gene; V was cut back by 3 bases and J by 5 bases. The CDR3 consists of 13 residues. The CDR3 DNA is TGTGCCAGTAGTATTTGGGGGGGGGAGACCCAGTACTTC. This encodes CASSIWGGETQYF.

This clone has more than one count but fewer than ten. This chain uses TRBV6-4 with TRBJ1-1; 7 positions match TRBD1. Germline CDR1 is MRHNA and CDR2 is SNTAGT. The CDR3 loop spans 13 amino acids. V lost 5 bases, J lost 4 bases, and 4 bases stayed unmatched. The CDR3: CASSLHRGTEAFF. DNA of the CDR3: TGTGCCAGCAGTCTGCACAGGGGCACTGAAGCTTTCTTT.

The rearrangement links TRBV19 to TRBJ1-2; D perhaps matches TRBD1 (6 bases). The CDR3 has 14 amino acids. In germline, CDR1 is LNHDA, CDR2 SQIVND (reference sequence). Trimming left V 7 bases short and J 5 bases short, with 17 bases between. The CDR3 spells CASIGTPTRYGYTF. The CDR3 region has the DNA TGTGCCAGTATCGGGACACCAACAAGATATGGCTACACCTTC.

CDR3 loop: CASSWNRGYEQYF. The CDR3 DNA reads as TGTGCCAGCAGCTGGAACAGGGGTTACGAGCAGTACTTC. The chain is built from TRBV13 and TRBJ2-7, with 7 positions matching TRBD1. Losses at the gene ends were 4 bases for V and 4 bases for J; bases not matched to a gene: 4. From germline, CDR1 is PRHDT and CDR2 FYEKMQ (reference sequence). CDR3 length equals 13 residues.

The chain couples TRBV11-3 to TRBJ1-1, with 7 bases matching TRBD1. Germline loops: CDR1 SGHNT, CDR2 YENEEA. The CDR3 loop spans 15 amino acids. V trimming: 5 bases; J trimming: 5 bases; junction bases outside the gene matches: 11. The CDR3 sequence: CASSHGAGGGTEAFF. Here the CDR3 DNA reads TGTGCCAGCAGCCACGGGGCAGGGGGAGGAACTGAAGCTTTCTTT.

J is TRBJ1-1 and V is TRBV15, with 9 bases identical to TRBD1. The trim removed 3 bases at V and 4 bases at J, leaving 3 bases unmatched. Germline CDR1 is LNHNV and CDR2 is YYDKDF (reference sequence). The CDR3 is 14 residues long. Written as DNA, the CDR3 is TGTGCCACCAGCAGTGGGACAGGGTTCACTGAAGCTTTCTTT. Translating it yields CATSSGTGFTEAFF.

This chain links TRBV28 with TRBJ1-2; D call uncertain. This CDR3 is 11 amino acids long. Trimming took 8 bases from V and 2 from J, leaving 6 bases between them. Germline V gene lookup returns CDR1 MDHEN and CDR2 SYDVKM. Written as DNA, the CDR3 is TGTGCCAGCTACGAGAACTATGGCTACACCTTC. It encodes CASYENYGYTF.

The chain joins TRBV7-2 to TRBJ1-4; possibly TRBD1 for D (6 bases). This CDR3 is 13 amino acids long. V lost 5 bases, J lost 8 bases, and 12 bases lay in between. The germline CDR1 and CDR2 sequences are SGHTA and FQGNSA. This CDR3 is CASSRQDREKLFF. DNA of the CDR3: TGTGCCAGCAGCAGACAGGATAGGGAAAAACTGTTTTTT. Full variable domain (remainder filled in from reference TRBV7-2 and TRBJ1-4): GAGVSQSPSNKVTEKGKDVELRCDPISGHTALYWYRQSLGQGLEFLIYFQGNSAPDKSGLPSDRFSAERTGGSVSTLTIQRTQQEDSAVYLCASSRQDREKLFFGSGTQLSVL.

The chain combines TRBV10-2 with TRBJ2-2; D is unclear. CDR3 size: 12 residues. V was cut by 8 bases and J by 6 bases, with 10 bases left in between. Germline V CDR1 and CDR2: WSHSY, SAAADI. The CDR3 nucleotides are TGCGCCAGCGGTGTGCCGGCCGGGGAGCTGTTTTTT. It yields the protein CASGVPAGELFF.

V gene TRBV19 combines with J gene TRBJ2-1, with a tentative D call TRBD1 (6 bases). Germline CDR1 reads LNHDA; CDR2 reads SQIVND (reference sequence). This CDR3 is built from 13 residues. V lost 4 bases, J lost 8 bases, and 12 bases lay in between. CDR3 DNA sequence: TGTGCCAGTAGTACCACAGGGTCCGATGAGCAGTTCTTC. The encoded protein is CASSTTGSDEQFF.

The J gene is TRBJ2-1, the V gene TRBV7-6, with D hard to call. Trimming shortened V by 2 bases and J by 2 bases, and 4 bases separated the two germline ends. Per the germline V gene, CDR1 is SGHVS and CDR2 is FNYEAQ. The CDR3 spans 13 residues. CDR3 DNA sequence: TGTGCCAGCAGCTTAACGGCCTACAATGAGCAGTTCTTC. It translates to CASSLTAYNEQFF.

The J gene is TRBJ2-1, the V gene TRBV4-3; 11 bases map to TRBD2. CDR1 is LGHNA, CDR2 YSLEER, per germline. V shed 2 bases, J shed 5 bases, and the junction held 8 bases outside the gene matches. CDR3 length equals 17 residues. CDR3 DNA: TGCGCCAGCAGCCAACCGGGACTAGCGGAGACCCACAATGAGCAGTTCTTC. It specifies CASSQPGLAETHNEQFF.

This CDR3 reads CASRHRENEQFF. The CDR3 DNA reads as TGTGCCAGCAGACACAGGGAAAATGAGCAGTTCTTC. The chain is built from TRBV28 and TRBJ2-1, with TRBD1 as a possible D gene (6 bases). Germline CDR1 is MDHEN and CDR2 is SYDVKM. V was clipped by 6 bases and J by 7 bases, with 10 bases between them. The CDR3 is 12 residues long.

CDR3 sequence: CATSDSRTRIFGSYNEQFF. For the CDR3, the DNA is TGTGCCACCAGTGATAGTCGGACTAGGATCTTCGGGTCCTACAATGAGCAGTTCTTC. The chain carries TRBV24-1 and TRBJ2-1; TRBD2 matches 7 bases. Losses at the gene ends were 3 bases for V and 1 base for J; bases not matched to a gene: 14. Germline loops: CDR1 KGHDR, CDR2 SFDVKD. The CDR3 has 19 amino acids.

This clone showed up just once. The chain combines TRBV5-1 with TRBJ2-7; 11 positions agree with TRBD1. The V and J ends lost 2 bases and 2 bases, in that order; junction bases with no gene match: 3. From germline, CDR1 is SGHRS and CDR2 YFSETQ. The CDR3 sequence is 15 residues long. The DNA of the CDR3 is TGCGCCAGCAGCTTACGGGACAGGGGGACCTACGAGCAGTACTTC. Its translation is CASSLRDRGTYEQYF.

The CDR3 here is CASSEERGGLYEQYF. In DNA form, the CDR3 reads TGTGCCAGCAGTGAAGAGCGGGGGGGTCTCTACGAGCAGTACTTC. The genes are TRBV2 and TRBJ2-7; 10 nucleotides match TRBD2. Unmatched junction bases numbered 3, after V lost 1 base and J lost 3 bases. This CDR3 is built from 15 residues. Germline V gives CDR1 SNHLY, CDR2 FYNNEI. Full variable domain (remainder filled in from reference TRBV2 and TRBJ2-7): EPEVTQTPSHQVTQMGQEVILRCVPISNHLYFYWYRQILGQKVEFLVSFYNNEISEKSEIFDDQFSVERPDGSNFTLKIRSTKLEDSAMYFCASSEERGGLYEQYFGPGTRLTVT.

This chain joins TRBV4-3 and TRBJ1-2, with D perhaps matching TRBD1 (5 bases). Trimming stripped 3 bases from V and 8 bases from J, with 13 bases between. The CDR3 runs to 13 residues. The germline V gene encodes CDR1 LGHNA and CDR2 YSLEER. Here the CDR3 DNA reads TGCGCCAGCAGCCAGGGCGGGGGGTACGGCTACACCTTC. Protein sequence: CASSQGGGYGYTF.

As regards this clone: Other nucleotide sequences in the sample specify the same CDR3. The chain employs TRBV18 and TRBJ2-2; TRBD1 aligns across 10 bases. V shed 3 bases, J shed 5 bases, and the junction held 3 bases outside the gene matches. This CDR3 comprises 15 residues. CDR1 and CDR2 from the germline V gene are KGHSH and LQKENI. The CDR3 spells CASSPGDRGTGELFF. The DNA for the CDR3 is TGTGCCAGCTCACCGGGGGACAGGGGTACCGGGGAGCTGTTTTTT.

The CDR3 DNA is TGTGCCAGCACGCAGAATGGTCCAGGAACTAGCACAGATACGCAGTATTTT. Protein sequence: CASTQNGPGTSTDTQYF. The genes are TRBV2 and TRBJ2-3; no firm D call. There are 17 residues in the CDR3. Trimming took off 7 bases at V and 0 bases at J, with 20 bases between the two ends. Germline values: CDR1 SNHLY, CDR2 FYNNEI.

The gene calls are TRBV7-9 and TRBJ1-4, with D perhaps TRBD1 (5 bases). V was cut by 2 bases and J by 3 bases, with 22 bases left in between. Germline values: CDR1 SEHNR, CDR2 FQNEAQ (reference sequence). This CDR3 is built from 19 residues. CDR3 region: CASSLTSRGREAANEKLFF. The DNA of the CDR3 is TGTGCCAGCAGCTTAACCTCCCGGGGCAGGGAGGCGGCTAATGAAAAACTGTTTTTT. Supplemented by reference TRBV7-9 and TRBJ1-4, the full variable domain reads DTGVSQNPRHKITKRGQNVTFRCDPISEHNRLYWYRQTLGQGPEFLTYFQNEAQLEKSRLLSDRFSAERPKGSFSTLEIQRTEQGDSAMYLCASSLTSRGREAANEKLFFGSGTQLSVL.

This clone turned up a few times. The V gene is TRBV7-9, the J gene TRBJ1-2, with D perhaps matching TRBD1 (5 bases). The CDR3 length is 15 residues. The V and J ends lost 2 bases and 5 bases respectively, with 15 bases between them. From germline, CDR1 is SEHNR and CDR2 FQNEAQ (reference sequence). This chain's CDR3 is CASSLSSTALYGYTF. The DNA for the CDR3 is TGTGCCAGCAGCTTATCTTCGACAGCCTTGTATGGCTACACCTTC.

This chain connects TRBV6-5 to TRBJ1-3; 8 bases are shared with TRBD1. Germline assignment: CDR1 MNHEY and CDR2 SVGAGI. Trimming took 4 bases from V and 4 from J; bases not matched to a gene: 9. The CDR3 sequence is 16 residues long. CDR3: CASSSLQGGTGNTIYF. The CDR3 bases are TGTGCCAGCAGTTCCTTACAGGGGGGAACCGGAAACACCATATATTTT.

The chain is built from TRBV27 and TRBJ2-3, with D possibly matching TRBD1 (5 bases). The germline V gene encodes CDR1 MNHEY and CDR2 SMNVEV (reference sequence). V lost 3 bases and J 2 bases, leaving 12 bases between the germline ends. CDR3 length: 15 residues. CDR3 residues: CASSFYDSSTDTQYF. The CDR3 DNA follows: TGTGCCAGCAGTTTCTACGACAGTTCCACAGATACGCAGTATTTT.

The chain carries TRBV7-2 and TRBJ2-7; 7 nucleotides agree with TRBD2. The V and J ends lost 5 bases and 5 bases, in that order; junction bases with no gene match: 15. The CDR3 has 16 amino acids. The germline V gene has CDR1 SGHTA and CDR2 FQGNSA. The DNA for the CDR3 is TGTGCCAGCAGCGCTGTCGTGGTGACGGCGGGGGACGAGCAGTACTTC. Translation gives CASSAVVVTAGDEQYF. The entire variable domain, with the rest obtained from reference TRBV7-2 and TRBJ2-7, is as follows: GAGVSQSPSNKVTEKGKDVELRCDPISGHTALYWYRQSLGQGLEFLIYFQGNSAPDKSGLPSDRFSAERTGGSVSTLTIQRTQQEDSAVYLCASSAVVVTAGDEQYFGPGTRLTVT.

This clone was counted a single time. This rearrangement joins TRBV9 to TRBJ2-1; TRBD2 matches at 10 bases. The germline gives CDR1 SGDLS, CDR2 YYNGEE. After removal of 3 bases from V and 4 bases from J, the junction contained 4 bases not matched to a gene. There are 15 residues in the CDR3. The CDR3 reads CASSAGTSVYNEQFF. For the CDR3, the DNA is TGTGCCAGCAGCGCCGGGACTAGCGTTTACAATGAGCAGTTCTTC.

The sample holds one count of this clone. The chain is built from TRBV3-1 (or the pseudogene TRBV3-2) and TRBJ2-5; D remains ambiguous. This CDR3 spans 12 amino acids. Germline V gene data show CDR1 as LGHDT and CDR2 as YNNKEL (reference sequence). Between the trimmed V and J ends, which lost 4 bases and 5 bases, there was a span of 8 bases. The CDR3 region has the DNA TGTGCCAGCAGCCTCCAAAGCGAGACCCAGTACTTC. Translation gives CASSLQSETQYF.

The chain carries TRBV7-8 and TRBJ1-5; 9 bases match TRBD1. V was clipped by 5 bases and J by 7 bases; unmatched bases: 3. The CDR3 contains 13 residues. CDR1 is SGHVS and CDR2 is FQNEAQ in the germline V gene. DNA of the CDR3: TGTGCCAGCAGCCGGGACAGGGACCAGCCCCAGCATTTT. Its translation is CASSRDRDQPQHF.

This sequence joins TRBV4-1 and TRBJ2-1; D is undetermined. The CDR3 is 13 residues long. The germline V and J ends were trimmed by 5 bases and 7 bases, with 12 bases remaining between them. CDR1 is MGHRA and CDR2 is YSYEKL in the germline V gene. In DNA, the CDR3 is TGCGCCAGCAGCATGTTAGCCCTGAATGAGCAGTTCTTC. This gives the protein CASSMLALNEQFF.